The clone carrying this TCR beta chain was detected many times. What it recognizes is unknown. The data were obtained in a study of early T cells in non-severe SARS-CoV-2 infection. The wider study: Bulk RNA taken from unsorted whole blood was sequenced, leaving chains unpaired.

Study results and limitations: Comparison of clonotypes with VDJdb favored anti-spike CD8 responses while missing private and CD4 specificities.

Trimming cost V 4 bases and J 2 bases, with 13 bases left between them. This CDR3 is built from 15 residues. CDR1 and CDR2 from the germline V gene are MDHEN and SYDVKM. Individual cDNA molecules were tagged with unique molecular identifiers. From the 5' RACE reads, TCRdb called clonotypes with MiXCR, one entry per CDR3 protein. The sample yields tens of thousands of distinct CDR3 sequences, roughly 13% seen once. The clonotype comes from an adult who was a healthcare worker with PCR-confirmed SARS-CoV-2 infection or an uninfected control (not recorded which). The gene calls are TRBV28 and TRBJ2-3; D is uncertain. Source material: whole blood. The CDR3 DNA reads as TGTGCCAGCAGTTCTGGGTCCCGACTCACAGATACGCAGTATTTT. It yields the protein CASSSGSRLTDTQYF.